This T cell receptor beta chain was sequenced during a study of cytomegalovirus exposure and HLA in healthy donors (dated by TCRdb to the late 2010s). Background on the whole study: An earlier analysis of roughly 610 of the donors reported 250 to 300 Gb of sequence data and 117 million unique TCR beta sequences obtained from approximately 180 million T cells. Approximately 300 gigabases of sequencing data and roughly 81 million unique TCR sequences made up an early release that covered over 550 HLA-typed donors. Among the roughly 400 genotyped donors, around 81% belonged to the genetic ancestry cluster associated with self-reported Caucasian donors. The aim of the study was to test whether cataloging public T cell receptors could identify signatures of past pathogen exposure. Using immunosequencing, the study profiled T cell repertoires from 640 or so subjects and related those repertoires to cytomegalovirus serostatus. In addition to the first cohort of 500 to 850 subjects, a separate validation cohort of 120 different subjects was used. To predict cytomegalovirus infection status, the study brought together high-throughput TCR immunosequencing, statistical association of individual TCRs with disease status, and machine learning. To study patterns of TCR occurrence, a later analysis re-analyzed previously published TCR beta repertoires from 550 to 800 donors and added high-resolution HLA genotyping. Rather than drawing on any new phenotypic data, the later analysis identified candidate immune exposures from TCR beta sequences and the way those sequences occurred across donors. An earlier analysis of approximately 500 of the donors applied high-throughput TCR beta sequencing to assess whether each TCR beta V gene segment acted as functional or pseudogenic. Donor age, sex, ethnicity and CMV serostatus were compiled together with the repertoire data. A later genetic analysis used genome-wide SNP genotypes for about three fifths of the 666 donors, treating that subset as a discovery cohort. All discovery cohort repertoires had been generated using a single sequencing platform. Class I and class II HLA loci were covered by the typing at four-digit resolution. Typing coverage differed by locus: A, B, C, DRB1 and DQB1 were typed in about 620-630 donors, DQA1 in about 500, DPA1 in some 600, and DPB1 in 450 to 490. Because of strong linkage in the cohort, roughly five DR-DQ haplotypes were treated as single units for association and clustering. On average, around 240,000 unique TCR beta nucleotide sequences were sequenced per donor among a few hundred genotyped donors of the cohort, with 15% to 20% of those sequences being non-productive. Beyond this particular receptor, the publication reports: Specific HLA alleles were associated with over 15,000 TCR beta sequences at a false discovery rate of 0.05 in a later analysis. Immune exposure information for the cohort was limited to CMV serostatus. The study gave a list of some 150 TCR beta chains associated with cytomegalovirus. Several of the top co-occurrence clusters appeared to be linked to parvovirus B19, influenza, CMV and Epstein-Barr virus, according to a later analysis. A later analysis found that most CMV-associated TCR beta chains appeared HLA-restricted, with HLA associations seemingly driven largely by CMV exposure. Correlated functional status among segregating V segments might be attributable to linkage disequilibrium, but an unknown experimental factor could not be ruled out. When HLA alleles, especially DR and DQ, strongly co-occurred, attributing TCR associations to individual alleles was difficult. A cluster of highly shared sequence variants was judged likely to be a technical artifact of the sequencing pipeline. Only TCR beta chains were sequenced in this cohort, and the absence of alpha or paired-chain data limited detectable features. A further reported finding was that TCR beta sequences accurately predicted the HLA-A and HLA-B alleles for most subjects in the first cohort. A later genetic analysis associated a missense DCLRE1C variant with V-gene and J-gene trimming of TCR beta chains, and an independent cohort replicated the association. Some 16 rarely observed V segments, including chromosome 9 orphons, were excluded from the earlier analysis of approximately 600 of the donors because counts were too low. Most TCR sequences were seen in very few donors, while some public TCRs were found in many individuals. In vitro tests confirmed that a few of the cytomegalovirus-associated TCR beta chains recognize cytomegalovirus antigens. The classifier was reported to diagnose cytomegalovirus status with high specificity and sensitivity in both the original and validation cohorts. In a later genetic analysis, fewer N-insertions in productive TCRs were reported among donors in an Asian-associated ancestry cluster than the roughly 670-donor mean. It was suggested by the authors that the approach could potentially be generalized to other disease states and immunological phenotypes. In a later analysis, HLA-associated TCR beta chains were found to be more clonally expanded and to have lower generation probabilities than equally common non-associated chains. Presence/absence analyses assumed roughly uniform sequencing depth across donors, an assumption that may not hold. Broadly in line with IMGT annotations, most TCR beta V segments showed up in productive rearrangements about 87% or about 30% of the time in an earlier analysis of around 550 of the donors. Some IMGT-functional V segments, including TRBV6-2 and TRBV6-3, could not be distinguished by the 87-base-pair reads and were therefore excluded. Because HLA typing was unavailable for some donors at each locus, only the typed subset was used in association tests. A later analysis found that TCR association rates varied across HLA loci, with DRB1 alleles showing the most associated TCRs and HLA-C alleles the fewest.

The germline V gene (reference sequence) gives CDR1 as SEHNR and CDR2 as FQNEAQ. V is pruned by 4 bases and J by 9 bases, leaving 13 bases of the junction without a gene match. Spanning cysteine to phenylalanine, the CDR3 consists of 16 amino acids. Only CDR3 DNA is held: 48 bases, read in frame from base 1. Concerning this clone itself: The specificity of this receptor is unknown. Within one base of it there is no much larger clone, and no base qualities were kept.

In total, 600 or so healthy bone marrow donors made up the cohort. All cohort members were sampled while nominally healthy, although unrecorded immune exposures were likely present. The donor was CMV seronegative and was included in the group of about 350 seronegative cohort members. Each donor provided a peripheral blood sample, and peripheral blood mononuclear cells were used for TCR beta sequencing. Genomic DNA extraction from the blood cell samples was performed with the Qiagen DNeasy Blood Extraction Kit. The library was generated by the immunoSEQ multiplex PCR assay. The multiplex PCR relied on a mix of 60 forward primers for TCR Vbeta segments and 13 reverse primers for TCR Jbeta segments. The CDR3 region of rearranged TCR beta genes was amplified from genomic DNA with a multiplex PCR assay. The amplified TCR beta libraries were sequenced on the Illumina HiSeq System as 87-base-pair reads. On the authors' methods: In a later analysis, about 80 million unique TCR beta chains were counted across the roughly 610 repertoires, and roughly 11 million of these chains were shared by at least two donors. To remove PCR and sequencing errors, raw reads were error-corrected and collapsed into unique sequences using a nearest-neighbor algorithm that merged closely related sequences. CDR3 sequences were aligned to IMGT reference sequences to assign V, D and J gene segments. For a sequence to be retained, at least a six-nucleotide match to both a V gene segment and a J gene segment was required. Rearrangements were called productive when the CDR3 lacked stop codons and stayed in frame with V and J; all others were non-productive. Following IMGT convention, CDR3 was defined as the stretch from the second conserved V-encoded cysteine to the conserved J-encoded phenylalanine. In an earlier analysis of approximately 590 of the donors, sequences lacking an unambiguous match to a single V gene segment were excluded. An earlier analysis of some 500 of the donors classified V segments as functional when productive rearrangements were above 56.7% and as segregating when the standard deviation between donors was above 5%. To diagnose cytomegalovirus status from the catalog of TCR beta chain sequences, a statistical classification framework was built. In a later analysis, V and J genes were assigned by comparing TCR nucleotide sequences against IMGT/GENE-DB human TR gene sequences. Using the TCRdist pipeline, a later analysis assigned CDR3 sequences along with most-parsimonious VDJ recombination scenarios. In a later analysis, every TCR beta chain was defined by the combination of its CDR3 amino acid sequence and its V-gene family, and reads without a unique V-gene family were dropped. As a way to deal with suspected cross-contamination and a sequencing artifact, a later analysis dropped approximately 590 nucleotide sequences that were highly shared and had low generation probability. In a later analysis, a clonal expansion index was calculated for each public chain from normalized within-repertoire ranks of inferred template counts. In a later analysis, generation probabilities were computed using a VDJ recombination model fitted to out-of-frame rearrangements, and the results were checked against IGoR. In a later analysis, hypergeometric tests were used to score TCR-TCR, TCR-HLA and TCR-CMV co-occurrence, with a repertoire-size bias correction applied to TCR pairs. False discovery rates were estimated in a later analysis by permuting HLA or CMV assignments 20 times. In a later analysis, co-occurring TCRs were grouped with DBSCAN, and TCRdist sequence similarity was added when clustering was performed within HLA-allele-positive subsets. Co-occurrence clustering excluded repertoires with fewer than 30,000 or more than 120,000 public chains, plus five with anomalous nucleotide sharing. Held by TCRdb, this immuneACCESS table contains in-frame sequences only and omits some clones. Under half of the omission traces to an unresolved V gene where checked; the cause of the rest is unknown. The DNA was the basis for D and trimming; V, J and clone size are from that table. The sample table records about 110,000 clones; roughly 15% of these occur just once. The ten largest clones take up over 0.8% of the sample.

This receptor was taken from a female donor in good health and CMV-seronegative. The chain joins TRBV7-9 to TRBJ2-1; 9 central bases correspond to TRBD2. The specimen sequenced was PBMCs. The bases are TGTGCCAGCAGCTGGACGGGGCGCGGGAGGGCTGGTGAGCAGTTCTTC. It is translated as CASSWTGRGRAGEQFF.